The present entry profiles one TCR beta chain with its context. These data belong to a study of blood T cell repertoires in COVID-19. Study-level background: Specimens from acute and convalescent COVID-19 originated in the United States, Italy and Spain. Nucleic acid was either cDNA or gDNA, and it came from T cells, B-cell-depleted T cells, or PBMCs.

As handled by the study authors: Quantification of nucleated cells was approximated via reference gene primer amplification. Clones were read by immunoSEQ multiplex PCR, and TCRdb kept only the in-frame ones, dropping some. V and J calls and clone size come straight from that table; D and trimming were deduced from the DNA. The sample holds more than 150,000 clones, 85% to 90% seen once. The sample was peripheral blood. The TCR originated in a woman aged 40 to 50 with acute or convalescent COVID-19.

The DNA for the CDR3 is TGTGCCAGCAGTTCAGGGGCGGGCTACGAGCAGTACTTC. Translating it yields CASSSGAGYEQYF. The chain carries TRBV28 and TRBJ2-7, with D tentatively TRBD1 (6 bases). The CDR3 has 13 residues. Germline-derived CDR1 and CDR2 are MDHEN and SYDVKM. Trimming took 4 bases from V and 3 from J, leaving 10 bases between them.